A single sample gave rise to the 6 T cell receptor beta chains below, sequenced in a study of beta chain features in type 1 diabetes. TCRB transcripts that were expressed got sequenced, as all of the isolated RNA had been reverse transcribed. Generated by immunoSEQ multiplex PCR, the TCRdb table keeps only in-frame clones and is missing some. This table holds about 130,000 clones, about a tenth found once. Sequenced input: central memory CD4+ T cells from blood. The receptors originated from a man between 18 and 35 years old in good health.

This clone was found a few times. The chain combines TRBV28 with TRBJ1-6; the D gene is possibly TRBD1 (5 bases). CDR1 MDHEN and CDR2 SYDVKM come from the germline V gene. This CDR3 contains 14 residues. Deletions cut 11 bases from V and 7 bases from J, with 18 bases between. CDR3 residues: CAWGGPHTNSPLHF. The CDR3 nucleotides are TGTGCCTGGGGGGGTCCCCATACAAATTCACCCCTCCACTTT.

This clone was observed a few times. The rearrangement links TRBV6-4 to TRBJ2-1, with 7 bases identical to TRBD1. This CDR3 comprises 15 residues. V lost 2 bases, J lost 0 bases, and 1 base stayed unmatched. Germline-derived CDR1 and CDR2 are MRHNA and SNTAGT. The CDR3 region has the DNA TGTGCCAGCAGTGACAGGGGGCTCTCCTACAATGAGCAGTTCTTC. This translates into CASSDRGLSYNEQFF.

The CDR3 sequence: CASSRGTSGVYEQYF. CDR3 sequence (DNA): TGTGCCAGCAGCCGGGGGACTAGCGGGGTCTACGAGCAGTACTTC. V and J are TRBV7-3 and TRBJ2-7; 13 nucleotides align to TRBD2. Germline V CDR1 and CDR2: SGHTA, FQGTGA. This CDR3 has 15 residues. Trimming took 5 bases from V and 3 from J; bases not matched to a gene: 4. Full variable domain (outside the CDR3, taken from reference TRBV7-3 and TRBJ2-7): GAGVSQTPSNKVTEKGKYVELRCDPISGHTALYWYRQSLGQGPEFLIYFQGTGAADDSGLPNDRFFAVRPEGSVSTLKIQRTERGDSAVYLCASSRGTSGVYEQYFGPGTRLTVT.

The chain joins TRBV7-2 to TRBJ2-7; 8 bases match TRBD2. The CDR3 extends over 14 amino acids. CDR1 is SGHTA, CDR2 FQGNSA, per germline. Trimming cost V 5 bases and J 5 bases; bases outside gene matches: 8. This CDR3 reads CASSPESTSDEQYF. The CDR3 DNA is TGTGCCAGCAGCCCCGAATCGACTAGCGACGAGCAGTACTTC.

This clone turned up a few times. The chain couples TRBV7-9 to TRBJ2-3; D ambiguous. The CDR3 runs to 12 residues. The V and J ends lost 0 bases and 6 bases respectively, with 4 bases between them. The germline V gene has CDR1 SEHNR and CDR2 FQNEAQ (reference sequence). The CDR3 loop reads CASSLAEDTQYF. The CDR3 coding sequence is TGTGCCAGCAGCTTAGCGGAGGATACGCAGTATTTT.

The chain employs TRBV7-2 and TRBJ2-7; 15 nucleotides agree with TRBD2. CDR3 size: 15 residues. From germline, CDR1 is SGHTA and CDR2 FQGNSA. After removal of 4 bases from V and 7 bases from J, the junction contained 5 bases not matched to a gene. The chain's CDR3 is CASSSRTSGGVEQYF. CDR3 DNA: TGTGCCAGCAGCTCGCGGACTAGCGGGGGGGTAGAGCAGTACTTC.